What follows are 4 T cell receptor beta chains derived from one specimen sequenced in a study of PD-L1 blockade in urothelial cancer. Sequenced by immunoSEQ multiplex PCR; TCRdb stores in-frame clones only, minus some. The sample contains about 91,000 clones, 70% to 90% of which appear only once. Stated time point: peripheral blood 6 weeks after treatment start. This specimen consisted of PBMCs, obtained around atezolizumab (anti-PD-L1) treatment. These receptors were obtained from a man aged 65 to 79 with urothelial cancer.

The J gene is TRBJ1-6, the V gene TRBV7-9, with D possibly TRBD1 on 6 matching bases. Trimming pared 5 bases from V and 6 bases from J, leaving 17 bases between. Per germline, CDR1 SEHNR and CDR2 FQNEAQ (reference sequence). The CDR3 extends over 16 amino acids. This chain's CDR3 is CASSHTDGTLNSPLHF. The DNA for the CDR3 is TGTGCCAGCAGCCACACAGACGGGACACTTAATTCACCCCTCCACTTT.

The chain uses TRBV7-9 and TRBJ1-6; D is uncertain. Per germline, CDR1 SEHNR and CDR2 FQNEAQ (reference sequence). The CDR3 runs to 12 residues. The germline V and J ends were trimmed by 4 bases and 17 bases, with 15 bases remaining between them. CDR3 amino acids: CASSSLLSPIHF. The CDR3 DNA is TGTGCCAGCAGCTCCTTACTAAGTCCGATCCACTTT. Supplemented by reference TRBV7-9 and TRBJ1-6, the full variable domain reads DTGVSQNPRHKITKRGQNVTFRCDPISEHNRLYWYRQTLGQGPEFLTYFQNEAQLEKSRLLSDRFSAERPKGSFSTLEIQRTEQGDSAMYLCASSSLLSPIHFGNGTRLTVT.

The V gene is TRBV6-1, the J gene TRBJ1-3, with a weak D call TRBD1 (5 bases). CDR1 MNHNS and CDR2 SASEGT come from the germline V gene. V dropped 2 bases and J dropped 0 bases, with 14 bases sitting between them. The CDR3 length is 17 residues. CDR3 nucleotides: TGTGCCAGCAGTGAAATTGACAGATGGGACTCTGGAAACACCATATATTTT. As protein: CASSEIDRWDSGNTIYF.

This clone was observed at least ten times. The chain joins TRBV5-4 to TRBJ2-1; no definite D call. Germline V gene data show CDR1 as SGHNT and CDR2 as YYREEE (reference sequence). The CDR3 sequence is 13 residues long. V was pared by 2 bases and J by 6 bases, with 9 bases between. CDR3 loop: CASSFGQANEQFF. In DNA, the CDR3 is TGTGCCAGCAGCTTTGGGCAGGCCAATGAGCAGTTCTTC.